The clone carrying this T cell receptor (beta chain) was observed a handful of times. Its specificity is not known. A read error may account for a junction end that differs from germline. Using its own MiXCR run on the 5' RACE reads, TCRdb lists one record per CDR3 protein. The repertoire includes some 730,000 distinct CDR3 sequences, roughly 18% of them detected once, and roughly 13% sits in the top ten. This sample was included in a study of identical twins. Whole-study findings and limits: Model-predicted out-of-frame TCR alpha sharing fell below observed values in monozygotic twins.

Germline CDR1 is LGHNA and CDR2 is YSLEER. CDR3 length: 14 amino acids. This sample was shared with a second study, whose subject was T cells expressing NK-cell markers.

The sample comprised PBMCs. The TCR sequence derives from a woman in her late teens or twenties in good health. The chain joins TRBV4-3 to TRBJ2-7; perhaps TRBD2 as D (5 bases). CDR3 DNA sequence: TGTGCCAGCAGCCAAGCGAGCGGCTCCTACGAGCAGTACTTC. It encodes CASSQASGSYEQYF.